The present entry profiles one T cell receptor beta chain with its context. Clones were sequenced by immunoSEQ multiplex PCR, and TCRdb holds only the in-frame ones, with some missing. The sample lists under 20,000 clones, about 86% occurring once. These data originate in a study of OX40 agonist ivuxolimab in advanced cancers. The germline V gene encodes CDR1 SGHKS and CDR2 YYEKEE (reference sequence). The CDR3 loop spans 15 amino acids. V shed 0 bases, J shed 3 bases, and the junction held 5 bases outside the gene matches. The clonotype was recovered from an adult with an advanced solid tumor such as melanoma, head and neck, liver or kidney cancer. J is TRBJ1-2 and V is TRBV5-5; 7 nucleotides line up with TRBD1. Sequencing used CD4+ or CD8+ T cells sorted from blood, obtained in a trial of the OX40 agonist ivuxolimab. CDR3 coding DNA: TGTGCCAGCAGCTTGGGACAGGGTGTCGACTATGGCTACACCTTC. Translating gives CASSLGQGVDYGYTF.